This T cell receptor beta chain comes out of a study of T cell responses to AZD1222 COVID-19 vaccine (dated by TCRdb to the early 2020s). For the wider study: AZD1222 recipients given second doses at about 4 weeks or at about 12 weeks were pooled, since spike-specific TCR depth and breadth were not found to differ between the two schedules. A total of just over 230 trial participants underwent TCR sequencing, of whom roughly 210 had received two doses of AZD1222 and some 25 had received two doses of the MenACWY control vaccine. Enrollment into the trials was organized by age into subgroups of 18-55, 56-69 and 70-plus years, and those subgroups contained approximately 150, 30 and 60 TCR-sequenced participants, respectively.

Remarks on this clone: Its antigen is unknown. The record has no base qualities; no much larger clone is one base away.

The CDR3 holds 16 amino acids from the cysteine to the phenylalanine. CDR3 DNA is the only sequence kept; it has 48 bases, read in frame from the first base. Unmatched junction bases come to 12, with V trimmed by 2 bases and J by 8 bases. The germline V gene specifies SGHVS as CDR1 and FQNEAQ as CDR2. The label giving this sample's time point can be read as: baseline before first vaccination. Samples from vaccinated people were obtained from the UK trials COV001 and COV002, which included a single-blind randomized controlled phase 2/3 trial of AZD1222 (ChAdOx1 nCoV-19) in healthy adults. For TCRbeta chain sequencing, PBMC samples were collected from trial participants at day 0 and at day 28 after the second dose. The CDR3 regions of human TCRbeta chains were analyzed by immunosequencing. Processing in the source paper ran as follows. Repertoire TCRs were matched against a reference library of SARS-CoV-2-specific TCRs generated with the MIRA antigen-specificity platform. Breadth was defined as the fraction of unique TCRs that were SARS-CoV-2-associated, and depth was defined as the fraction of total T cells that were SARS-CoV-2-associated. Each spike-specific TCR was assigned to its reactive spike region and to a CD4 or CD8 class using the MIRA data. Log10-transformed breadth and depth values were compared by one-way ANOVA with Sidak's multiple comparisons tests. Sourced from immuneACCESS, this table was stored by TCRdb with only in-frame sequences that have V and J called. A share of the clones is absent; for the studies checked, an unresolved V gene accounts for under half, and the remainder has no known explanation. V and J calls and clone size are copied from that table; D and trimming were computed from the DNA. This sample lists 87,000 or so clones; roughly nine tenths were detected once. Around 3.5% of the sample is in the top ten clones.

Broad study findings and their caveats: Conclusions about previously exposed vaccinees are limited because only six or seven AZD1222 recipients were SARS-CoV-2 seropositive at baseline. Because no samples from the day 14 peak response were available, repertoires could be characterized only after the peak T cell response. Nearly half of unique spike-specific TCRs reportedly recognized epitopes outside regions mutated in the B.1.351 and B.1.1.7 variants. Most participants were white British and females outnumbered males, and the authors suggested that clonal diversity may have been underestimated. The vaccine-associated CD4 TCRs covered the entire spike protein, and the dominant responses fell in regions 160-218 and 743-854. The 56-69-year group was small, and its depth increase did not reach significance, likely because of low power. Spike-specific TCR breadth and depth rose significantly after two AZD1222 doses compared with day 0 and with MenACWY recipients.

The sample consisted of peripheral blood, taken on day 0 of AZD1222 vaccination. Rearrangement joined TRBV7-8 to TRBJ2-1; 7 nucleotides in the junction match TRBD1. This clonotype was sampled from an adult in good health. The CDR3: CASSLRPEDRTDEQFF. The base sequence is TGTGCCAGCAGCTTAAGGCCCGAGGACAGGACGGATGAGCAGTTCTTC.